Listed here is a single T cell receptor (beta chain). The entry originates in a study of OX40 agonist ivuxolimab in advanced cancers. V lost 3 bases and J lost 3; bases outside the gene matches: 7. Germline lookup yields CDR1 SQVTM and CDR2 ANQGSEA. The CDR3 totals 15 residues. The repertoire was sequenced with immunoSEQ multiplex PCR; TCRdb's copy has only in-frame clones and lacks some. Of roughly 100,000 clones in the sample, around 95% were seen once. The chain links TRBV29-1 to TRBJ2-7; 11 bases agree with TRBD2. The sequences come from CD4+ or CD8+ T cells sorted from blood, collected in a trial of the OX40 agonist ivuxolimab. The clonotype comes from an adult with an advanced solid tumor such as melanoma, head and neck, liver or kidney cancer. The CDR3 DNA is TGCAGCGTTGAGCTAGGGACTAGCGGCTTCTACGAGCAGTACTTC. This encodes CSVELGTSGFYEQYF.